The rows below give T cell receptor beta chains drawn from one sample of a study of T cells after yellow fever vaccination. MiXCR was run by TCRdb on the 5' RACE reads, yielding one entry per CDR3 protein. This sample has some 300,000 distinct CDR3 sequences; about 10% occur once, and the top ten carry 2.5% to 4%. The sequencing here drew on CD4+ T cells sorted from PBMCs, taken 45 days after the yellow fever booster vaccination. These receptors all come from a man aged 18-30 years who received the YFV17D yellow fever vaccine. The CDR3 runs from the conserved cysteine through the conserved F or W. The D gene is left open where the match is weak. Expanded clones are given a class, and other clones once, few, many or no size at all.

CDR3 protein: CSARDAGTSLFSEQFF
CDR3 DNA: TGCAGTGCTAGAGACGCCGGGACTAGCCTGTTCAGTGAGCAGTTCTTC
J gene: TRBJ2-1
clone size: many
V gene: TRBV20-1
D gene: TRBD2

CDR3 protein: CSAISGGEQFF
CDR3 DNA: TGCAGTGCTATCAGTGGAGGTGAGCAGTTCTTC
J gene: TRBJ2-1
clone size: few
V gene: TRBV20-1
D gene: .

CDR3 protein: CASSYDRGTEAFF
CDR3 DNA: TGTGCCAGCAGTTACGACAGGGGGACTGAAGCTTTCTTT
J gene: TRBJ1-1
clone size: few
V gene: TRBV6-5
D gene: TRBD1

CDR3 protein: CASSSFHTQYF
CDR3 DNA: TGTGCCAGCAGTTCGTTCCATACGCAGTATTTT
J gene: TRBJ2-3
clone size: .
V gene: TRBV6-6
D gene: .

CDR3 protein: CASSLATDYTSTDTQYF
CDR3 DNA: TGCGCCAGCAGCTTGGCGACGGACTACACTAGCACAGATACGCAGTATTTT
J gene: TRBJ2-3
clone size: .
V gene: TRBV5-1
D gene: .

CDR3 protein: CASSVRRRSGELFF
CDR3 DNA: TGTGCCAGCAGCGTAAGGCGTAGGTCCGGGGAGCTGTTTTTT
J gene: TRBJ2-2
clone size: once
V gene: TRBV9
D gene: .

CDR3 protein: CASSFPSGGATDTQYF
CDR3 DNA: TGCGCCAGCAGCTTCCCTAGCGGGGGGGCGACAGATACGCAGTATTTT
J gene: TRBJ2-3
clone size: few
V gene: TRBV5-1
D gene: TRBD2

CDR3 protein: CASSPDRARTEAFF
CDR3 DNA: TGTGCCAGCAGCCCGGACAGGGCTAGGACTGAAGCTTTCTTT
J gene: TRBJ1-1
clone size: few
V gene: TRBV7-2
D gene: TRBD1

CDR3 protein: CASSSILPPGQGGGTQYF
CDR3 DNA: TGTGCCAGCAGTTCCATACTTCCCCCCGGACAGGGTGGTGGGACCCAGTACTTC
J gene: TRBJ2-5
clone size: .
V gene: TRBV28
D gene: TRBD1

CDR3 protein: CASSLQETDTQYF
CDR3 DNA: TGTGCCAGCAGCTTACAGGAGACAGATACGCAGTATTTT
J gene: TRBJ2-3
clone size: .
V gene: TRBV7-2
D gene: .

CDR3 protein: CASSYWSTGRANTEAFF
CDR3 DNA: TGTGCCAGCAGTTACTGGTCTACAGGGCGCGCTAACACTGAAGCTTTCTTT
J gene: TRBJ1-1
clone size: .
V gene: TRBV6-2/TRBV6-3
D gene: .

CDR3 protein: CASPRFKPGQGVVSTDTQYF
CDR3 DNA: TGCGCCAGCCCACGCTTTAAACCGGGACAGGGAGTAGTCAGCACAGATACGCAGTATTTT
J gene: TRBJ2-3
clone size: few
V gene: TRBV10-2
D gene: TRBD1

CDR3 protein: CASSSPAGGLNTEAFF
CDR3 DNA: TGTGCCAGCAGCTCCCCGGCGGGGGGTCTGAACACTGAAGCTTTCTTT
J gene: TRBJ1-1
clone size: many
V gene: TRBV7-2
D gene: .

CDR3 protein: CASSYRVSGEAFF
CDR3 DNA: TGTGCCAGCAGTTACAGGGTTTCGGGTGAAGCTTTCTTT
J gene: TRBJ1-1
clone size: few
V gene: TRBV12-3/TRBV12-4
D gene: .

CDR3 protein: CASSQGQFNSPLHF
CDR3 DNA: TGTGCCAGCAGCCAAGGGCAGTTTAATTCACCCCTCCACTTT
J gene: TRBJ1-6
clone size: few
V gene: TRBV7-3
D gene: .

CDR3 protein: CATSRDKGTGFFSQYF
CDR3 DNA: TGTGCCACCAGCAGAGATAAAGGGACAGGGTTTTTTTCCCAGTACTTC
J gene: TRBJ2-5
clone size: many
V gene: TRBV15
D gene: TRBD1

CDR3 protein: CASSHGGTRGEQFF
CDR3 DNA: TGCGCCAGCAGCCACGGAGGTACTAGGGGTGAGCAGTTCTTC
J gene: TRBJ2-1
clone size: .
V gene: TRBV4-3
D gene: .

CDR3 protein: CASSEGGRAWETQYF
CDR3 DNA: TGTGCCAGCAGTGAAGGTGGCAGGGCATGGGAGACCCAGTACTTC
J gene: TRBJ2-5
clone size: .
V gene: TRBV6-1
D gene: .

CDR3 protein: CASSPISGGANNEQFF
CDR3 DNA: TGTGCCAGCTCACCAATTAGCGGGGGTGCAAACAATGAGCAGTTCTTC
J gene: TRBJ2-1
clone size: few
V gene: TRBV18
D gene: TRBD2

CDR3 protein: CASSRNRGAGTEAFF
CDR3 DNA: TGTGCCAGCAGTAGAAATAGGGGCGCGGGCACTGAAGCTTTCTTT
J gene: TRBJ1-1
clone size: few
V gene: TRBV6-1
D gene: .

CDR3 protein: CASSIVRDRYGYTF
CDR3 DNA: TGTGCCAGTAGTATTGTCAGGGACCGGTATGGCTACACCTTC
J gene: TRBJ1-2
clone size: few
V gene: TRBV19
D gene: .

CDR3 protein: CASSLAHSPLHF
CDR3 DNA: TGTGCCAGCAGTTTAGCTCATTCACCCCTCCACTTT
J gene: TRBJ1-6
clone size: .
V gene: TRBV12-3/TRBV12-4
D gene: .

CDR3 protein: CSAPPGGGGSTDTQYF
CDR3 DNA: TGCAGTGCTCCTCCCGGCGGGGGGGGGAGCACAGATACGCAGTATTTT
J gene: TRBJ2-3
clone size: few
V gene: TRBV20-1
D gene: TRBD2

CDR3 protein: CASTKVGGAAPKTEAFF
CDR3 DNA: TGTGCCAGCACCAAAGTCGGGGGCGCCGCACCGAAGACTGAAGCTTTCTTT
J gene: TRBJ1-1
clone size: .
V gene: TRBV7-2
D gene: .